This T cell receptor beta chain was recorded in a study of CD8 T cells in ankylosing spondylitis. The study, taken as a whole, reports: Fewer than ten highly homologous variants made up a TCR beta motif that seemed to typify ankylosing spondylitis blood. There was reportedly significant enrichment of clones that were disease-linked in matched ankylosing spondylitis synovial fluid. A subset of motif variants has previously been described in the synovial fluid and blood of reactive arthritis.

This CDR3 is 12 amino acids long. Trimming removed 2 bases at V and 5 bases at J, with 3 bases between. The germline V gene has CDR1 MNHEY and CDR2 SVGEGT. Libraries of TCR beta came from quantitative 5'-RACE with molecular barcodes. In TCRdb, the 5' RACE reads were re-called with MiXCR into one record per CDR3 protein. The top ten clones hold about 6.8% of a sample with just under 550,000 distinct CDR3 sequences, more than 9.5% of them seen once. There are many counts of this clonotype. Its antigen remains unidentified. The rearrangement links TRBV6-2 or TRBV6-3 to TRBJ2-2; D gene ambiguous. The material sequenced was blood, either unsorted or a sorted T cell fraction (not recorded which). The source is a male donor with ankylosing spondylitis. CDR3 sequence: CASSYDTGELFF. CDR3 sequence (DNA): TGTGCCAGCAGTTACGATACCGGGGAGCTGTTTTTT.